Below are 15 T cell receptor beta chains sequenced from a single sample in a study of blood T cell repertoires in COVID-19. The table came from immunoSEQ multiplex PCR; TCRdb's copy has only in-frame clones and leaves some out. The sample records some 360,000 clones, 88% being singletons. Source material: PBMCs or T cells enriched from blood (not recorded which). Receptor source: a young woman who had been exposed to COVID-19.

The V and J genes are TRBV6-1 and TRBJ2-6; D might be TRBD2 (6 bases). Germline assignment: CDR1 MNHNS and CDR2 SASEGT. V lost 3 bases and J 3 bases, leaving 6 bases between the germline ends. This CDR3 has 14 amino acids. Here the CDR3 reads CASSEGGGANVLTF. DNA of the CDR3: TGTGCCAGCAGTGAGGGGGGTGGGGCCAACGTCCTGACTTTC.

The rearrangement joins TRBV5-6 to TRBJ2-4, with 11 bases aligning to TRBD2. The CDR3 totals 16 residues. After removal of 4 bases from V and 11 bases from J, the junction contained 14 bases not matched to a gene. Per germline, CDR1 SGHDT and CDR2 YYEEEE. For the CDR3, the DNA is TGTGCCAGCAGCCGAATACTAGCGGGAGAGAAGACATTTCAGTACTTC. It codes for CASSRILAGEKTFQYF.

The chain links TRBV11-1 to TRBJ2-7, with 9 bases fitting TRBD2. The V gene's germline CDR1 is SGHAT and CDR2 FQDESV (reference sequence). With 1 base clipped from V and 4 bases from J, the junction kept 5 bases outside the gene matches. This CDR3 comprises 15 residues. The CDR3 DNA reads TGTGCCAGCAGCTTAGATCTAGCGGGAAGGTACGAGCAGTACTTC. It is translated as CASSLDLAGRYEQYF. The variable domain in full, completed from reference TRBV11-1 and TRBJ2-7, reads EAEVAQSPRYKITEKSQAVAFWCDPISGHATLYWYRQILGQGPELLVQFQDESVVDDSQLPKDRFSAERLKGVDSTLKIQPAELGDSAMYLCASSLDLAGRYEQYFGPGTRLTVT.

The chain is built from TRBV5-1 and TRBJ2-3; a possible D gene is TRBD2 (6 bases). Trimming stripped 4 bases from V and 0 bases from J, with 12 bases between. This CDR3 spans 15 amino acids. CDR1 and CDR2 from the germline V gene are SGHRS and YFSETQ. This CDR3 reads CASSPGDRSTDTQYF. The CDR3 DNA sequence: TGCGCCAGCAGCCCGGGGGATCGAAGCACAGATACGCAGTATTTT.

The chain employs TRBV10-2 and TRBJ1-1; D gene ambiguous. The CDR3 covers 13 residues. Trimming shortened V by 6 bases and J by 12 bases, and 20 bases separated the two germline ends. From germline, CDR1 is WSHSY and CDR2 SAAADI. Here the CDR3 reads CASSSEPGPFSFF. DNA of the CDR3: TGCGCCAGCAGCTCTGAGCCAGGTCCCTTTTCTTTCTTT.

This chain uses TRBV11-1 with TRBJ2-7; TRBD2 matches at 8 bases. With 0 bases clipped from V and 1 base from J, the junction kept 8 bases outside the gene matches. CDR1 is SGHAT, CDR2 FQDESV, per germline (reference sequence). The CDR3 loop spans 17 amino acids. The CDR3 bases are TGTGCCAGCAGCTTAGCGCGGGGTAGCGGGACATCCTACGAGCAGTACTTC. Translated, it gives CASSLARGSGTSYEQYF.

The J gene is TRBJ2-3, the V gene TRBV24-1; 12 bases line up with TRBD1. In germline, CDR1 is KGHDR, CDR2 SFDVKD. The V gene end was trimmed by 4 bases and the J gene end by 6 bases; junction bases not matched to a gene: 7. The length of the CDR3 is 16 residues. CDR3 in amino acids: CATSDRGQGAYDTQYF. Written as DNA, the CDR3 is TGTGCCACCAGTGACCGGGGACAGGGGGCTTATGATACGCAGTATTTT.

The rearrangement joins TRBV27 to TRBJ2-7, with 8 nucleotides matching TRBD2. The V gene's germline CDR1 is MNHEY and CDR2 SMNVEV (reference sequence). J lost 5 bases, V lost 2 bases, and 2 bases had no gene match. The CDR3 is made up of 13 amino acids. CDR3 residues: CASSLGTRDEQYF. The CDR3 nucleotides read TGTGCCAGCAGTTTAGGGACTAGGGACGAGCAGTACTTC.

V and J are TRBV21-1 and TRBJ2-1; TRBD2, as called in the table, went unchecked against the DNA. TRBV21-1 is noted as a pseudogene. CDR3 length: 16 residues. CDR3 in amino acids: CASSGHLADSYNEQFF. The CDR3 nucleotides read TGTGCCAGCAGCGGCCATTTAGCGGACTCCTACAATGAGCAGTTCTTC.

CDR3 coding DNA: TGTGCCAGCAGTTTACCCAGGGTCTCTGGAAACACCATATATTTT. Protein product: CASSLPRVSGNTIYF. The J gene is TRBJ1-3, the V gene TRBV28, with a possible D match to TRBD1 (5 bases). Germline V gene sequence: CDR1 MDHEN, CDR2 SYDVKM. With 2 bases removed from V and 0 bases from J, the gap between germline ends came to 8 bases. This CDR3 is built from 15 residues. Using reference TRBV28 and TRBJ1-3 for the parts outside the CDR3, the full variable domain is DVKVTQSSRYLVKRTGEKVFLECVQDMDHENMFWYRQDPGLGLRLIYFSYDVKMKEKGDIPEGYSVSREKKERFSLILESASTNQTSMYLCASSLPRVSGNTIYFGEGSWLTVV.

V usage is TRBV2 and J usage is TRBJ1-6; D possibly corresponds to TRBD1 (5 bases). The CDR3 loop spans 12 amino acids. Trimming took off 5 bases at V and 8 bases at J, with 7 bases between the two ends. Germline values: CDR1 SNHLY, CDR2 FYNNEI. The CDR3 region is CASSLGDSPLHF. CDR3 nucleotides: TGTGCCAGCAGTCTAGGGGATTCACCCCTCCACTTT.

The CDR3 is CASSQAVPYEQYF. Here the CDR3 DNA reads TGTGCCAGCAGCCAAGCGGTTCCGTACGAGCAGTACTTC. V and J are TRBV14 and TRBJ2-7; the D is unclear. CDR1 and CDR2 (germline): SGHDN, FVKESK. CDR3 length: 13 amino acids. The V gene lost 1 base and the J gene lost 4 bases, with 8 bases spanning the gap.

The chain is built from TRBV19 and TRBJ1-1; 8 nucleotides align to TRBD1. Losses at the gene ends were 6 bases for V and 5 bases for J; bases not matched to a gene: 11. This CDR3 is 15 amino acids long. CDR1 and CDR2 from the germline V gene are LNHDA and SQIVND (reference sequence). The chain's CDR3 is CASSWTGRGGTEAFF. CDR3 nucleotides: TGTGCCAGTAGCTGGACAGGGCGAGGCGGTACTGAAGCTTTCTTT.

This sequence joins TRBV6-2 or TRBV6-3 and TRBJ1-4; D uncertain. V was pared by 4 bases and J by 8 bases, with 11 bases between. The CDR3 runs to 13 residues. Germline V gene data show CDR1 as MNHEY and CDR2 as SVGEGT. CDR3 DNA sequence: TGTGCCAGCAGTTGGGAGTTCCGGGAAAAACTGTTTTTT. Amino acid sequence: CASSWEFREKLFF.

V is TRBV28 and J is TRBJ1-6; 7 positions match TRBD1. Germline trimming cut 6 bases from V and 9 bases from J; bases unmatched to any gene: 11. The germline CDR1 and CDR2 sequences are MDHEN and SYDVKM. The CDR3 loop spans 15 amino acids. This CDR3 is CASSPPTGDGSPLHF. As DNA, the CDR3 is TGTGCCAGCAGCCCCCCAACAGGGGACGGTTCACCCCTCCACTTT.